The present entry profiles one TCR beta chain with its context. What it recognizes is unknown. Second-dose timings of about 4 or about 12 weeks were pooled. The data stem from a study of T cell responses to AZD1222 COVID-19 vaccine. General study points: Donors, mostly white British, included more females; clonal diversity was possibly underestimated.

TCRdb's copy holds only in-frame clones and misses some; the assay was immunoSEQ multiplex PCR. The sample shows roughly 150,000 clones, more than 85% of them seen only once. The sequence derives from an adult who received the AZD1222 COVID-19 vaccine. The source was peripheral blood, collected 28 days after the second AZD1222 dose.

This CDR3 reads CASSLGRFSYEQYF. In DNA form, the CDR3 reads TGTGCCAGCAGTTTGGGACGGTTCTCCTACGAGCAGTACTTC. The chain combines TRBV28 with TRBJ2-7; D is possibly TRBD1 or TRBD2 (5 bases each). Trimming stripped 3 bases from V and 0 bases from J, with 9 bases between. The CDR3 loop spans 14 amino acids. Germline V gives CDR1 MDHEN, CDR2 SYDVKM.